This TCR beta chain originates from a study of T-cell memory formation after mild COVID-19. Overall study results and limits: Pre-infection memory contained some responding clones, which suggested that cross-reactive memory had joined.

The CDR3 contains 17 residues. Unmatched junction bases numbered 10, after V lost 0 bases and J lost 5 bases. Looked up from germline, CDR1 is SGHKS and CDR2 is YYEKEE (reference sequence). TCRdb called the 5' RACE reads again in MiXCR, with one record for every CDR3 protein. The top ten clones hold less than 15% of a sample with about 420,000 distinct CDR3 sequences, about 22% of them seen once. Ten or more counts support this clonotype. Antigen unknown. The specimen sequenced was PBMCs or a T cell subset sorted from them (not recorded which). This TCR was recovered from an adult woman who had mild COVID-19 (a few samples of this study predate the infection). Cell type and time point are not known. The chain links TRBV5-5 to TRBJ2-1; 8 positions match TRBD2. The CDR3 sequence: CASSLAGGGPRDNEQFF. The CDR3 DNA follows: TGTGCCAGCAGCTTGGCCGGGGGGGGACCCCGGGACAATGAGCAGTTCTTC.